This TCR beta chain was observed in a study of CD4 T cells in relation to SARS-CoV-2 and coronaviruses. Study-level findings and limits: Monoreactive clones expanded significantly more to SARS-CoV-2 than crossreactive clones did. Samples before the pandemic and after infection were not matched within any donor. According to naive versus memory sequencing, detected responses are memory recall, not newly primed.

Unexposed donor CD4+ T cells date from about 2010-2019, before the COVID-19 pandemic. This clone was seen more than once but under ten times. Its antigen is currently unknown. The method was immunoSEQ multiplex PCR; TCRdb's version includes in-frame clones alone and lacks a portion of them. The sample holds about 65,000 clones, about 89% seen once. This clonotype originated in a human donor in good health. The sequenced material came from memory CD4+ T cells from PBMCs.

The CDR3 DNA follows: TGTGCCAGCAGTTTAAATGGCCGGAACAATGAGCAGTTCTTC. Translation: CASSLNGRNNEQFF. This chain links TRBV28 with TRBJ2-1; D is ambiguous. V was cut by 2 bases and J by 5 bases, with 10 bases left in between. Looked up from germline, CDR1 is MDHEN and CDR2 is SYDVKM. CDR3 length: 14 residues.